This TCR beta chain was documented in a study of metastatic and nonmetastatic thyroid tumors. Study at large: Malignant and benign thyroid patients had repertoires compared in peripheral blood and tumor or nodule tissue.

Study-wide results and limits: When malignant thyroid tumors were compared with benign nodules, TCR beta diversity was reportedly significantly higher in the malignant tumors. This held in both blood and tumor samples.

Treatment of any kind had been given to no patient before thyroid surgery. This clone was detected many times. The target antigen is unknown. This CDR3 is 16 amino acids long. CDR1 is LGHNA and CDR2 is YNFKEQ in the germline V gene. Trimming took 1 base from V and 5 from J; bases not matched to a gene: 5. The authors' processing: Between-group CDR3 differences, defined by clinicopathological status, yielded a distant-metastasis classifier for papillary thyroid cancer. TCRdb re-clonotyped the PCR reads via MiXCR. For this entry, the V and J calls and clone size follow TCRdb and not the study's own pipeline. Altogether around 24,000 clones are present, more than 20% being singletons, with the ten largest covering 9% to 15%.

This sequence was found in a male donor with papillary thyroid cancer or a benign thyroid nodule (not recorded which). Some clones in this sample may be carry-over from other donors' samples. V and J are TRBV4-2 and TRBJ2-5; 12 positions agree with TRBD2. The source material was tumor tissue. CDR3 nucleotides: TGTGCCAGCAGCCAAGTCCTAGCGGGAGGGGATGAGACCCAGTACTTC. Translated: CASSQVLAGGDETQYF.